This paragraph covers one TCR beta chain sequence. What it binds is unknown. These data originate in a study of T cell responses to AZD1222 COVID-19 vaccine. General study findings and limits: Only 5 or 6 people who got AZD1222 tested seropositive at baseline.

Germline values: CDR1 KGHSH, CDR2 LQKENI. J gave up 9 bases and V 8 bases, and 9 bases lay outside the gene matches. The CDR3 runs to 14 residues. The method was immunoSEQ multiplex PCR; TCRdb's version includes in-frame clones alone and lacks a portion of them. The sample carries about 120,000 clones, 92% recorded once. The chain has TRBV18 and TRBJ2-1, with 11 nucleotides matching TRBD2. The receptor was isolated from an adult who received the AZD1222 COVID-19 vaccine. The input for sequencing was peripheral blood, taken 28 days after the second AZD1222 dose. CDR3 protein: CASRTTSGNGEQFF. DNA for the CDR3: TGTGCCAGCCGTACGACTAGCGGGAATGGTGAGCAGTTCTTC. Based on the CDR3 plus reference TRBV18 and TRBJ2-1, the full variable domain is NAGVMQNPRHLVRRRGQEARLRCSPMKGHSHVYWYRQLPEEGLKFMVYLQKENIIDESGMPKERFSAEFPKEGPSILRIQQVVRGDSAAYFCASRTTSGNGEQFFGPGTRLTVL.